This is a list of T cell receptor beta chains from one sample in a study of response to subunit inactivated influenza vaccine. MiXCR, applied by TCRdb to the RT-PCR reads, yields one record per CDR3 protein. This sample has about 540,000 distinct CDR3 sequences; 20% to 25% occur once, and the top ten carry around 2.8%. These data also featured in a second study, about T cells expressing NK-cell markers.

The sample consisted of CD4+ T cells sorted from PBMCs, taken approximately 13 days after vaccination. The receptors originated from a man aged 45-60 years who received an inactivated influenza vaccine. Each CDR3 is given with its conserved first and last residue. The order of the fields is J gene, V gene, D gene, clone size, CDR3 protein, CDR3 DNA. A D gene is named only where the DNA matches it firmly. A clone size is listed for some rows: how often the clone was seen (once, few, many), or a class if it is expanded.

J gene: TRBJ2-3; V gene: TRBV12-3/TRBV12-4; D gene: -; clone size: -; CDR3 protein: CASSLAARDTQYF; CDR3 DNA: TGTGCCAGCAGTTTAGCGGCAAGAGATACGCAGTATTTT
J gene: TRBJ2-7; V gene: TRBV30; D gene: -; clone size: few; CDR3 protein: CACSRGWEQYF; CDR3 DNA: TGTGCCTGTTCCAGGGGCTGGGAGCAGTACTTC
J gene: TRBJ2-7; V gene: TRBV6-5; D gene: -; clone size: -; CDR3 protein: CASSSIGGEQYF; CDR3 DNA: TGTGCCAGCAGTTCGATTGGCGGCGAGCAGTACTTC
J gene: TRBJ1-4; V gene: TRBV11-2; D gene: TRBD1; clone size: -; CDR3 protein: CASSRQGRLEKLFF; CDR3 DNA: TGTGCCAGCAGTAGACAGGGGCGGCTTGAAAAACTGTTTTTT
J gene: TRBJ2-1; V gene: TRBV3-1; D gene: TRBD2; clone size: few; CDR3 protein: CASSQGLAGVSTYNEQFF; CDR3 DNA: TGTGCCAGCAGCCAAGGACTAGCGGGAGTTAGTACCTACAATGAGCAGTTCTTC
J gene: TRBJ2-5; V gene: TRBV5-1; D gene: -; clone size: few; CDR3 protein: CASSQGVVQETQYF; CDR3 DNA: TGCGCCAGCAGCCAGGGAGTGGTCCAAGAGACCCAGTACTTC
J gene: TRBJ2-7; V gene: TRBV20-1; D gene: -; clone size: -; CDR3 protein: CSARDPAGLGYEQYF; CDR3 DNA: TGCAGTGCTAGAGATCCAGCAGGGTTAGGCTACGAGCAGTACTTC
J gene: TRBJ2-3; V gene: TRBV5-1; D gene: -; clone size: -; CDR3 protein: CASSLGAGRGTDTQYF; CDR3 DNA: TGCGCCAGCAGCTTGGGGGCAGGCCGGGGGACAGATACGCAGTATTTT
J gene: TRBJ1-1; V gene: TRBV15; D gene: -; clone size: few; CDR3 protein: CATSRVNTEAFF; CDR3 DNA: TGTGCCACCAGCAGAGTGAACACTGAAGCTTTCTTT
J gene: TRBJ2-5; V gene: TRBV28; D gene: -; clone size: -; CDR3 protein: CASSFTHTGETQYF; CDR3 DNA: TGTGCCAGCAGTTTCACGCATACAGGGGAGACCCAGTACTTC
J gene: TRBJ2-3; V gene: TRBV7-3; D gene: -; clone size: -; CDR3 protein: CASSPSSGLADTQYF; CDR3 DNA: TGTGCCAGCAGCCCTAGCAGCGGCCTGGCAGATACGCAGTATTTT
J gene: TRBJ2-2; V gene: TRBV15; D gene: -; clone size: few; CDR3 protein: CATSGGIGTNTGELFF; CDR3 DNA: TGTGCCACCAGCGGAGGGATCGGGACGAACACCGGGGAGCTGTTTTTT
J gene: TRBJ2-2; V gene: TRBV15; D gene: -; clone size: many; CDR3 protein: CATVPGGHVNTGELFF; CDR3 DNA: TGTGCCACCGTTCCCGGGGGGCACGTAAACACCGGGGAGCTGTTTTTT
J gene: TRBJ2-5; V gene: TRBV7-2; D gene: -; clone size: few; CDR3 protein: CASSLDWNQETQYF; CDR3 DNA: TGTGCCAGCAGCCTGGACTGGAACCAAGAGACCCAGTACTTC
J gene: TRBJ2-5; V gene: TRBV20-1; D gene: TRBD2; clone size: -; CDR3 protein: CSASQSGGLRETQYF; CDR3 DNA: TGCAGTGCTAGTCAAAGCGGGGGCCTGAGAGAGACCCAGTACTTC
J gene: TRBJ2-1; V gene: TRBV12-3/TRBV12-4; D gene: -; clone size: few; CDR3 protein: CASRLTHGNEQFF; CDR3 DNA: TGTGCCAGCCGATTAACGCATGGCAATGAGCAGTTCTTC
J gene: TRBJ2-7; V gene: TRBV27; D gene: -; clone size: few; CDR3 protein: CASSSIPDSGYEQYF; CDR3 DNA: TGTGCCAGCAGTTCCATCCCGGACAGCGGCTACGAGCAGTACTTC
J gene: TRBJ2-5; V gene: TRBV9; D gene: TRBD2; clone size: -; CDR3 protein: CASSVYSGRSGETQYF; CDR3 DNA: TGTGCCAGCAGCGTATATAGCGGGAGGTCGGGGGAGACCCAGTACTTC
J gene: TRBJ2-7; V gene: TRBV11-2; D gene: TRBD1; clone size: -; CDR3 protein: CASSLIGVAGQAYSYEQYF; CDR3 DNA: TGTGCCAGCAGCTTAATTGGAGTTGCCGGACAGGCTTATTCCTACGAGCAGTACTTC
J gene: TRBJ2-7; V gene: TRBV5-1; D gene: TRBD1; clone size: -; CDR3 protein: CASSLDGQGPYEQYF; CDR3 DNA: TGCGCCAGCAGCTTGGATGGACAGGGGCCCTACGAGCAGTACTTC